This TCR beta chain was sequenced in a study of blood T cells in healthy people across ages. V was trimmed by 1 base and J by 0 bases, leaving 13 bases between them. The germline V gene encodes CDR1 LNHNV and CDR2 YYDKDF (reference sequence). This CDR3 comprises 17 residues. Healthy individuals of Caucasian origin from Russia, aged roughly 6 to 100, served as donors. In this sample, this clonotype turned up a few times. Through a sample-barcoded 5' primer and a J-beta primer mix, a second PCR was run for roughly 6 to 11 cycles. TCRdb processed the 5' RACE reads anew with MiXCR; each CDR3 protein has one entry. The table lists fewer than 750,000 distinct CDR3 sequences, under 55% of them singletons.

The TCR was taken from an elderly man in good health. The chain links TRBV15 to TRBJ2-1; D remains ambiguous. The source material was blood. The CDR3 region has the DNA TGTGCCACCAGCAGAGGCCGCGCTCTGAGCTCCTACAATGAGCAGTTCTTC. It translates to CATSRGRALSSYNEQFF.